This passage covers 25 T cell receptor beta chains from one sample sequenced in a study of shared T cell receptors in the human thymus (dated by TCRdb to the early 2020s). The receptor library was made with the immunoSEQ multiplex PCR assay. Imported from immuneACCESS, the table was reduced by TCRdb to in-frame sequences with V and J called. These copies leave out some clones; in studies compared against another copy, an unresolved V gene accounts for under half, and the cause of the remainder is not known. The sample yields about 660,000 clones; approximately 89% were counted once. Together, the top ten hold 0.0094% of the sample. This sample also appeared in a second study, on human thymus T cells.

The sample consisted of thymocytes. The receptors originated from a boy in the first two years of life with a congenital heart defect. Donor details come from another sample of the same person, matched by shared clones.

In DNA form, the CDR3 reads TGTGCCAGCAGCTCCCCGGGACAGGGTTTGTCACCCCTCCACTTT. Its translation: CASSSPGQGLSPLHF. V usage is TRBV27 and J usage is TRBJ1-6; TRBD1 matches 9 bases. Germline CDR1 and CDR2: MNHEY and SMNVEV (reference sequence). The CDR3 extends over 15 amino acids. The junction had 10 bases not matched to a gene; V was cut back by 6 bases and J by 10 bases.

The CDR3 loop is CASSVPGQETSSYEQYF. The CDR3 DNA reads as TGTGCCAGCAGCGTCCCGGGACAGGAAACGAGCTCCTACGAGCAGTACTTC. The chain links TRBV5-6 to TRBJ2-7, with 8 bases matching TRBD1. Per germline, CDR1 SGHDT and CDR2 YYEEEE. V was clipped by 4 bases and J by 0 bases; unmatched bases: 12. This CDR3 is 17 amino acids long.

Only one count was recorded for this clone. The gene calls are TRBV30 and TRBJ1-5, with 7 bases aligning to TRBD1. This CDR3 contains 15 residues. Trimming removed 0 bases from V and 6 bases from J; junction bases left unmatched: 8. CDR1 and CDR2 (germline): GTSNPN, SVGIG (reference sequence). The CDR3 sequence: CAWSVQGQGVQPQHF. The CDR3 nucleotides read TGTGCCTGGAGTGTACAGGGCCAGGGGGTTCAGCCCCAGCATTTT.

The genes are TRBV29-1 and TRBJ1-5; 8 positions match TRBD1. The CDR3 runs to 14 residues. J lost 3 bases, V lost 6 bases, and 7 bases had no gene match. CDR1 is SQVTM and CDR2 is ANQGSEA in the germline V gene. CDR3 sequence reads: CSVRTGGLNQPQHF. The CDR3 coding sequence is TGCAGCGTGAGAACAGGGGGTCTCAATCAGCCCCAGCATTTT.

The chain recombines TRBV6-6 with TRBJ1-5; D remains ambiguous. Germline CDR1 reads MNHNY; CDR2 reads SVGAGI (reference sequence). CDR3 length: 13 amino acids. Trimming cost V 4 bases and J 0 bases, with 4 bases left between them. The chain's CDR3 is CASSSNSNQPQHF. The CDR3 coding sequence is TGTGCCAGCAGTTCTAATAGCAATCAGCCCCAGCATTTT.

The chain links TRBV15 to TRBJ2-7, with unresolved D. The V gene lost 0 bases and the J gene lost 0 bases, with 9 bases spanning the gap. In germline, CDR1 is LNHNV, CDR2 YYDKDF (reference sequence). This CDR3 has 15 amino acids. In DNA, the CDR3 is TGTGCCACCAGCAGAGATAAACCGAGCTCCTACGAGCAGTACTTC. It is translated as CATSRDKPSSYEQYF.

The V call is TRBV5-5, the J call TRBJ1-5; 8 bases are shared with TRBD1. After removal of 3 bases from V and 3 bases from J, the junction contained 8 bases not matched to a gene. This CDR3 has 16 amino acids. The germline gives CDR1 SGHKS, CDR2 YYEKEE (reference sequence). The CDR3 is CASSSSGTGDNQPQHF. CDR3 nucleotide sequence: TGTGCCAGCAGCTCCTCCGGGACAGGAGACAATCAGCCCCAGCATTTT.

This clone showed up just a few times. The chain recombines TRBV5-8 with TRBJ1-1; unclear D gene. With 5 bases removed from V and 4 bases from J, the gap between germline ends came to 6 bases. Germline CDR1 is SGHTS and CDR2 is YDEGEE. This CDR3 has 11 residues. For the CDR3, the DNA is TGTGCCAGCAGGGCGGGCACTGAAGCTTTCTTT. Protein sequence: CASRAGTEAFF.

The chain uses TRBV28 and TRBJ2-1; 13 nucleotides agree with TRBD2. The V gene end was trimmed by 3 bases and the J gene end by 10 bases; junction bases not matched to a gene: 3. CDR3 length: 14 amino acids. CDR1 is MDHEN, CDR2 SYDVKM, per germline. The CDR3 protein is CASSFRLAGGEQFF. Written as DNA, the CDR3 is TGTGCCAGCAGTTTCAGACTAGCGGGGGGAGAGCAGTTCTTC.

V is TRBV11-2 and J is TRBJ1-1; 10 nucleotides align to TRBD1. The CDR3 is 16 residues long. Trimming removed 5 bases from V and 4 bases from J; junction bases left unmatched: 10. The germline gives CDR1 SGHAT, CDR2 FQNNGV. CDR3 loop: CASSPLTGGLLTEAFF. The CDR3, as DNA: TGTGCCAGCAGCCCCCTGACAGGGGGCCTCCTCACTGAAGCTTTCTTT.

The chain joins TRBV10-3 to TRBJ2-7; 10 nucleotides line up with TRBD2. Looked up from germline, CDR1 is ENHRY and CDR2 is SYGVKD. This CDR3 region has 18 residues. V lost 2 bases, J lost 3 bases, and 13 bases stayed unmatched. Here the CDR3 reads CAISEDDSGRFPLYEQYF. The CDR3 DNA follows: TGTGCCATCAGTGAGGATGATAGCGGGAGGTTCCCCCTCTACGAGCAGTACTTC.

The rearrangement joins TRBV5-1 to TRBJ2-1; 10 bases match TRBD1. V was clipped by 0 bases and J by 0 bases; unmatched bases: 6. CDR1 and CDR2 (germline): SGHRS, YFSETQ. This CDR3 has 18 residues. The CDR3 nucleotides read TGCGCCAGCAGCTTGGGGGACAGGGGCTGGAGCTCCTACAATGAGCAGTTCTTC. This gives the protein CASSLGDRGWSSYNEQFF.

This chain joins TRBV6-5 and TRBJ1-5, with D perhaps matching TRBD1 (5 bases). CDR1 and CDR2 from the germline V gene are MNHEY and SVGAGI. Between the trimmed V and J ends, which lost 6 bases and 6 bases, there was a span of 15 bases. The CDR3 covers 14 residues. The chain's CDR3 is CASSRNGALQPQHF. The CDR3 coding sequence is TGTGCCAGCAGCCGTAATGGGGCGCTTCAGCCCCAGCATTTT.

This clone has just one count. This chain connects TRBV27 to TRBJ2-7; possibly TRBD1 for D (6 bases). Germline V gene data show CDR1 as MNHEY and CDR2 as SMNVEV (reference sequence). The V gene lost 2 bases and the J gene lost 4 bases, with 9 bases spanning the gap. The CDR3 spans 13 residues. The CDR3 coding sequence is TGTGCCAGCAGTTTACAGGGGCGGTACGAGCAGTACTTC. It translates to CASSLQGRYEQYF.

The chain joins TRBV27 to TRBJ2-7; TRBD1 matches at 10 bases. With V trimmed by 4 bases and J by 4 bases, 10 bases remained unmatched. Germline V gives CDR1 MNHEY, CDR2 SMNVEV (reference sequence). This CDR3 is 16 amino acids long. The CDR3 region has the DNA TGTGCCAGCAGTTGGTCGGGGGACAGGGGAGTATACGAGCAGTACTTC. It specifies CASSWSGDRGVYEQYF.

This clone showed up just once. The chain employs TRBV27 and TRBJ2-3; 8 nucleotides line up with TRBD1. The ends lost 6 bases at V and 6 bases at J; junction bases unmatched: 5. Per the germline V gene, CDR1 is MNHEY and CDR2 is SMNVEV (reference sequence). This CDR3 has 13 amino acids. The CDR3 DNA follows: TGTGCCAGCAGCCCCAGGGGGCCGGATACGCAGTATTTT. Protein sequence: CASSPRGPDTQYF.

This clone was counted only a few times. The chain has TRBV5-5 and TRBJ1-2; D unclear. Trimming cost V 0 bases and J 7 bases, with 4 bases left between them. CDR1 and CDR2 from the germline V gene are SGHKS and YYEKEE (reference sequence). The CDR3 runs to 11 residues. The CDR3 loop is CASSLVGGYTF. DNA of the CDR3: TGTGCCAGCAGCTTGGTCGGTGGCTACACCTTC.

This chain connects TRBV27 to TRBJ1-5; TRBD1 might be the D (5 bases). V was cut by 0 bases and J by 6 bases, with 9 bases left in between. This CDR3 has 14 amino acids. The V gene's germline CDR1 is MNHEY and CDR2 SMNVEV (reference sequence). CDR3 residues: CASSLSRGSQPQHF. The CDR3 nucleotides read TGTGCCAGCAGTTTATCAAGGGGTAGTCAGCCCCAGCATTTT.

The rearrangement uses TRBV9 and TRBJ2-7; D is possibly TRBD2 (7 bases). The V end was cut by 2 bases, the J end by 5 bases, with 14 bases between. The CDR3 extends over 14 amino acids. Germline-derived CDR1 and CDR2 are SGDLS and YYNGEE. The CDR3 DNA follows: TGTGCCAGCAGCGTCGGCGGGGGCAGGGACGAGCAGTACTTC. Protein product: CASSVGGGRDEQYF.

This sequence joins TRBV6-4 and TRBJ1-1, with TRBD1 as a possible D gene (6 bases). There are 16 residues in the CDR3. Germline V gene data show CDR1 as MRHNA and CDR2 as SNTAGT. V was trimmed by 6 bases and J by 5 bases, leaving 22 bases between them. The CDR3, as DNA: TGTGCCAGCAGGGGGACAACTCCCTGCGCGAGGACTGAAGCTTTCTTT. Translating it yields CASRGTTPCARTEAFF.

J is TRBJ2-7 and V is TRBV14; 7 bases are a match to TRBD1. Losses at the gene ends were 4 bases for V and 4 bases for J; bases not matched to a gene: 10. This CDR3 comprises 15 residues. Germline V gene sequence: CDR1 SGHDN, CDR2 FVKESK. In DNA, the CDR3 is TGTGCCAGCAGCCGGCTGACAGGGATAGAATACGAGCAGTACTTC. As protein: CASSRLTGIEYEQYF.

In DNA, the CDR3 is TGTGCCAGCTCACCACCCCCCACGGGGTTTGGCGAGACCCAGTACTTC. This gives the protein CASSPPPTGFGETQYF. The V and J genes are TRBV18 and TRBJ2-5; D perhaps matches TRBD2 (5 bases). The CDR3 runs to 16 residues. Germline values: CDR1 KGHSH, CDR2 LQKENI. Trimming took off 0 bases at V and 5 bases at J, with 16 bases between the two ends.

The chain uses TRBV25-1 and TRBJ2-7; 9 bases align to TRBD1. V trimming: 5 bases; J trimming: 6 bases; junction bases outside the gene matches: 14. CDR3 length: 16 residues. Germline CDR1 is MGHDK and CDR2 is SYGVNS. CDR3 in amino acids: CASSPKPGTGSGEQYF. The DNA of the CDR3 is TGTGCCAGCAGTCCAAAACCAGGGACAGGGAGTGGCGAGCAGTACTTC.

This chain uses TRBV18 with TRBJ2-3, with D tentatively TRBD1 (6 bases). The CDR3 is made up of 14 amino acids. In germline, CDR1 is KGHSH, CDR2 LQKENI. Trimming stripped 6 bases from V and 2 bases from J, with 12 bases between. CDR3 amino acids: CASSSGGYTDTQYF. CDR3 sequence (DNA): TGTGCCAGCTCCTCTGGGGGCTACACAGATACGCAGTATTTT.

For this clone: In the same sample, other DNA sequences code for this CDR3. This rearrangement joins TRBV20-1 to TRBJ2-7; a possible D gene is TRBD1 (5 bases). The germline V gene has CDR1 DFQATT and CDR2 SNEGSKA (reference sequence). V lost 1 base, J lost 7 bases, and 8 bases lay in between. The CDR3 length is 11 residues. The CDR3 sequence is CSARVRGEQYF. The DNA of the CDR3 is TGCAGTGCTAGAGTTAGGGGAGAGCAGTACTTC.